This TCR beta chain was observed in a study of blood T cell repertoires in COVID-19. For the study at large: Collection of acute and convalescent COVID-19 samples took place in the United States, Italy and Spain. Nucleic acid was either cDNA or gDNA, and it came from T cells, B-cell-depleted T cells, or PBMCs.

As originally analysed: Quantification of nucleated cells was approximated via reference gene primer amplification. Only in-frame clones appear in the TCRdb table, and some are missing; sequencing was by immunoSEQ multiplex PCR. The V and J calls and clone size come from that table; D and trimming were worked out from the DNA. The sample includes approximately 180,000 clones, about 80% seen only once; the top ten take roughly 8.1%. V lost 7 bases, J lost 5 bases, and 10 bases stayed unmatched. The CDR3 totals 15 residues. Looked up from germline, CDR1 is LNHDA and CDR2 is SQIVND (reference sequence).

The chain has TRBV19 and TRBJ1-5; TRBD1 matches at 8 bases. The sample was peripheral blood. This TCR derives from a woman aged 70-85 years with acute or convalescent COVID-19. CDR3 nucleotide sequence: TGTGCCAGTACCAGACCGGGACAGGTCCATCAGCCCCAGCATTTT. Residues: CASTRPGQVHQPQHF.